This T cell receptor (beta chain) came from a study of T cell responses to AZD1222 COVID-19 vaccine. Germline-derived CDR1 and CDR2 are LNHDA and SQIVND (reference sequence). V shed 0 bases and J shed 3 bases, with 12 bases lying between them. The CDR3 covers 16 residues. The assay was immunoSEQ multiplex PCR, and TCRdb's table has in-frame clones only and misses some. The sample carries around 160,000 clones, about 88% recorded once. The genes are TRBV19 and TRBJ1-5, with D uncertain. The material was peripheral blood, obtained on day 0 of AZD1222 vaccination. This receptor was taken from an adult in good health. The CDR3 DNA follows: TGTGCCAGTAGTATAGATAGGGTCCAGTCCAATCAGCCCCAGCATTTT. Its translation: CASSIDRVQSNQPQHF.